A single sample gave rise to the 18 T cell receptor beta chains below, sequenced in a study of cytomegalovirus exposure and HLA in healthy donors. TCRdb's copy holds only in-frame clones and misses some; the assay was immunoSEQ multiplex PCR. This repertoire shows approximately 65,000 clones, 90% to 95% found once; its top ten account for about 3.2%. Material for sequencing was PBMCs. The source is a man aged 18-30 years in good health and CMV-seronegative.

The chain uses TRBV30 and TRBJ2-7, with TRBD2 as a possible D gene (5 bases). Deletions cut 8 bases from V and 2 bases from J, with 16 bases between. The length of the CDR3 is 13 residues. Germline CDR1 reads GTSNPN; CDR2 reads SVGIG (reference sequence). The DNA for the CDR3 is TGTGCCGGAAAGAGGGCTTCAGCCTACGAGCAGTACTTC. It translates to CAGKRASAYEQYF.

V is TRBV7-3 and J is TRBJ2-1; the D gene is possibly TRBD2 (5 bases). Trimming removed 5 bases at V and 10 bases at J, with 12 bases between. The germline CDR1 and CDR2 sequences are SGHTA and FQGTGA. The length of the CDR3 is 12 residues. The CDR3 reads CASSHGRGEQFF. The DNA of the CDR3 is TGTGCCAGCAGCCACGGACGGGGAGAGCAGTTCTTC.

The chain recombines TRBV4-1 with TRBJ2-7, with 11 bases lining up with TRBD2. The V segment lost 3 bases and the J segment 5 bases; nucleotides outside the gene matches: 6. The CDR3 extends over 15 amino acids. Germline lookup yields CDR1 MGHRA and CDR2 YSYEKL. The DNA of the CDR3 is TGCGCCAGCAGCCAGCAACTAGCGGGAGCCCACGAGCAGTACTTC. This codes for CASSQQLAGAHEQYF.

The CDR3 is CASNSGLAGVFF. The DNA of the CDR3 is TGTGCCAGTAACTCAGGACTAGCGGGAGTTTTCTTC. J is TRBJ2-1 and V is TRBV19; 13 nucleotides agree with TRBD2. Germline V gives CDR1 LNHDA, CDR2 SQIVND (reference sequence). The CDR3 loop spans 12 amino acids. The V and J ends lost 7 bases and 16 bases, in that order; junction bases with no gene match: 7.

The CDR3 DNA follows: TGCAGCGCCTCGGGACTAGCGGGACTCCCCTACAATGAGCAGTTCTTC. Protein sequence: CSASGLAGLPYNEQFF. The chain carries TRBV29-1 and TRBJ2-1; TRBD2 matches 13 bases. CDR3 length: 16 residues. Germline-derived CDR1 and CDR2 are SQVTM and ANQGSEA. The V segment lost 7 bases and the J segment 2 bases; nucleotides outside the gene matches: 8.

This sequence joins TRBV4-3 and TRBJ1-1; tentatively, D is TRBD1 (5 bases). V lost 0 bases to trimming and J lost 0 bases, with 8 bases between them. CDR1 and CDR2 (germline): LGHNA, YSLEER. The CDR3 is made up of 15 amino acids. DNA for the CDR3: TGCGCCAGCAGCCAAGACAGGGCCATGAACACTGAAGCTTTCTTT. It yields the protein CASSQDRAMNTEAFF.

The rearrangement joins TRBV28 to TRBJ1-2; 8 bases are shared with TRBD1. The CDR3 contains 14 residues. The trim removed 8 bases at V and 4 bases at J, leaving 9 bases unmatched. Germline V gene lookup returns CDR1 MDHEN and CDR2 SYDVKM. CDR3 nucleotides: TGTGCCAGCCGTAACAGGGGGTCAGCCTATGGCTACACCTTC. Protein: CASRNRGSAYGYTF.

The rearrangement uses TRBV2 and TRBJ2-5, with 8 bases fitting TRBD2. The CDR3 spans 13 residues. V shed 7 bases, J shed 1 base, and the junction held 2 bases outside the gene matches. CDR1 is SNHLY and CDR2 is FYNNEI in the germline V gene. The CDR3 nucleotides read TGTGCCAGCACGCGGGGGGTCCAAGAGACCCAGTACTTC. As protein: CASTRGVQETQYF.

This CDR3 is CASSNGLAGTDTQYF. CDR3 nucleotides: TGTGCCAGCAGCAACGGACTAGCGGGGACTGATACGCAGTATTTT. The chain is built from TRBV7-3 and TRBJ2-3; 12 nucleotides agree with TRBD2. The CDR3 is 15 amino acids. Germline lookup yields CDR1 SGHTA and CDR2 FQGTGA. Trimming at V came to 5 bases and at J to 6 bases, leaving 6 bases not matched to a gene. Using reference TRBV7-3 and TRBJ2-3 for the parts outside the CDR3, the full variable domain is GAGVSQTPSNKVTEKGKYVELRCDPISGHTALYWYRQSLGQGPEFLIYFQGTGAADDSGLPNDRFFAVRPEGSVSTLKIQRTERGDSAVYLCASSNGLAGTDTQYFGPGTRLTVL.

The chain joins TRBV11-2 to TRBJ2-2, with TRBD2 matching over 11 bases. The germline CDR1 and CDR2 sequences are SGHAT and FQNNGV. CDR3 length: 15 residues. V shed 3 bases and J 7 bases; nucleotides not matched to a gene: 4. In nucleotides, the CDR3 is TGTGCCAGCAGCTTTAGCGGGAGGGCCCTCGGGGAGCTGTTTTTT. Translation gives CASSFSGRALGELFF.

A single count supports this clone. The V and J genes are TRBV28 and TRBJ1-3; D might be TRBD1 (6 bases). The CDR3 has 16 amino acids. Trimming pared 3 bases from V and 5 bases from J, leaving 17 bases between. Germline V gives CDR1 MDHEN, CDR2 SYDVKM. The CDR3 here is CASSLGPLGARNTIYF. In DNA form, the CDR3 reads TGTGCCAGCAGTTTGGGACCGTTGGGGGCTCGAAACACCATATATTTT. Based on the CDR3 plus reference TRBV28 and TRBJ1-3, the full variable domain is DVKVTQSSRYLVKRTGEKVFLECVQDMDHENMFWYRQDPGLGLRLIYFSYDVKMKEKGDIPEGYSVSREKKERFSLILESASTNQTSMYLCASSLGPLGARNTIYFGEGSWLTVV.

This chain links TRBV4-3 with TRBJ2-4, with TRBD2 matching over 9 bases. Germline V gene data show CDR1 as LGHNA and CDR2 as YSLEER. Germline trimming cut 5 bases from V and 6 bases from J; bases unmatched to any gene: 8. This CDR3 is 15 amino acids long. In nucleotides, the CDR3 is TGCGCCAGCAGCACTAGCGCAGCGGGGGGAAACATTCAGTACTTC. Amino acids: CASSTSAAGGNIQYF.

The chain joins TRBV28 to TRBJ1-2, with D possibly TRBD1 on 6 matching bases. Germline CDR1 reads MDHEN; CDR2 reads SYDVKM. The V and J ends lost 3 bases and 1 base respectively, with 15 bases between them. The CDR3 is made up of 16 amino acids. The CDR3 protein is CASSFGGTTGNYGYTF. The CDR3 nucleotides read TGTGCCAGCAGTTTTGGTGGGACAACTGGTAACTATGGCTACACCTTC.

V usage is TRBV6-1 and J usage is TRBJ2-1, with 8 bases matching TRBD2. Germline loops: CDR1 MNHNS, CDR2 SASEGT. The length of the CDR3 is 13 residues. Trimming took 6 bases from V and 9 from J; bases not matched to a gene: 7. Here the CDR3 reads CASSSGRLAEQFF. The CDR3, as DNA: TGTGCCAGCAGCAGCGGGAGACTGGCTGAGCAGTTCTTC.

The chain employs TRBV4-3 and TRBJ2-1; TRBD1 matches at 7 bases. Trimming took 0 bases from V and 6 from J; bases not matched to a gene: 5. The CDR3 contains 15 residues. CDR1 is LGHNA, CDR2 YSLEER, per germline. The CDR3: CASSQDRSGGNEQFF. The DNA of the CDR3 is TGCGCCAGCAGCCAAGATAGGTCAGGGGGCAATGAGCAGTTCTTC.

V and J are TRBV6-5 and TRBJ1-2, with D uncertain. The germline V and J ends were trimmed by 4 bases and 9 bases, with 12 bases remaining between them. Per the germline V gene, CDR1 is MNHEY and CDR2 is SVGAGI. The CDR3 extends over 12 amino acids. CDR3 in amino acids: CASSSYPLCYTF. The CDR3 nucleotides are TGTGCCAGCAGTTCCTACCCCCTATGCTACACCTTC.

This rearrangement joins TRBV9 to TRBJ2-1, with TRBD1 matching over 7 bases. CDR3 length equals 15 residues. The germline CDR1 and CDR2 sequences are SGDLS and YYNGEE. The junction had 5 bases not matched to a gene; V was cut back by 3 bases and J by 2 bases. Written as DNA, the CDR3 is TGTGCCAGCAGCGAGGCCCAGGGGGCCTACAATGAGCAGTTCTTC. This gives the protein CASSEAQGAYNEQFF.

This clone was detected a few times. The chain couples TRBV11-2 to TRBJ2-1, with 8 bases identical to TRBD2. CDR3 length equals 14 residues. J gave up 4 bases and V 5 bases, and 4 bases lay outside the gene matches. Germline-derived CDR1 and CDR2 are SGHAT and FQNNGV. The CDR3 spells CASSRTSSYNEQFF. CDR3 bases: TGTGCCAGCAGCCGGACTAGCAGTTACAATGAGCAGTTCTTC.